Listed below are T cell receptor beta chains from one sample, sequenced in a study of blood T cell repertoires in COVID-19. Using immunoSEQ multiplex PCR, the repertoire was profiled, and TCRdb retains in-frame clones only, with some absent. The table records 100,000 to 150,000 clones, around nine tenths of them present only once. Sequenced sample: peripheral blood. These receptors originate from a woman aged 50 to 60 with acute or convalescent COVID-19. Each CDR3 is given with its conserved first and last residue. The order of the fields is D gene, V gene, CDR3 length, J gene, clone size, CDR3 DNA, CDR3 protein. The D gene is left open where the match is weak. The size field is filled for only some rows; it gives once, few, many or a size class.

d_call: NA; v_call: TRBV30; cdr3_length: 15; j_call: TRBJ2-3; clone_size: NA; cdr3_nt: TGTGCCTGGAGTGTAGGCAGGATTCGAACAGATACGCAGTATTTT; cdr3_aa: CAWSVGRIRTDTQYF
d_call: NA; v_call: TRBV18; cdr3_length: 14; j_call: TRBJ1-3; clone_size: once; cdr3_nt: TGTGCCAGCTCACCATTCCAGGAAGGGGACACCATATATTTT; cdr3_aa: CASSPFQEGDTIYF
d_call: TRBD1; v_call: TRBV19; cdr3_length: 14; j_call: TRBJ2-7; clone_size: once; cdr3_nt: TGTGCCAGTAGTACCGGACAGGCCTCCTACGAGCAGTACTTC; cdr3_aa: CASSTGQASYEQYF
d_call: TRBD1; v_call: TRBV19; cdr3_length: 12; j_call: TRBJ1-1; clone_size: NA; cdr3_nt: TGTGCCAGTGCGACAGGGGTCACTGAAGCTTTCTTT; cdr3_aa: CASATGVTEAFF
d_call: NA; v_call: TRBV11-3; cdr3_length: 12; j_call: TRBJ1-1; clone_size: NA; cdr3_nt: TGTGCCAGCAGCTTAGTGAGCACTGAAGCTTTCTTT; cdr3_aa: CASSLVSTEAFF
d_call: TRBD1; v_call: TRBV11-3; cdr3_length: 15; j_call: TRBJ1-1; clone_size: NA; cdr3_nt: TGTGCCAGCAGCTTAGTTGGACAGGCGAACACTGAAGCTTTCTTT; cdr3_aa: CASSLVGQANTEAFF
d_call: TRBD2; v_call: TRBV23-1; cdr3_length: 16; j_call: TRBJ2-1; clone_size: NA; cdr3_nt: TGCGCCAGCGGAGTCTGGACTAGCGGGAGAGGGAATGAGCAGTTCTTC; cdr3_aa: CASGVWTSGRGNEQFF
d_call: TRBD2; v_call: TRBV4-3; cdr3_length: 17; j_call: TRBJ2-1; clone_size: once; cdr3_nt: TGCGCCAGCAGCCTGGGGACTAGCGGGAGCTCCTACAATGAGCAGTTCTTC; cdr3_aa: CASSLGTSGSSYNEQFF
d_call: TRBD1; v_call: TRBV6-5; cdr3_length: 14; j_call: TRBJ1-1; clone_size: NA; cdr3_nt: TGTGCCAGCAGCATACAGGGGGGGAGCACTGAAGCTTTCTTT; cdr3_aa: CASSIQGGSTEAFF
d_call: NA; v_call: TRBV7-9; cdr3_length: 14; j_call: TRBJ1-2; clone_size: NA; cdr3_nt: TGTGCCAGCAGCTTAGGAGGCAGCAACTATGGCTACACCTTC; cdr3_aa: CASSLGGSNYGYTF
d_call: TRBD1; v_call: TRBV5-4; cdr3_length: 15; j_call: TRBJ2-7; clone_size: NA; cdr3_nt: TGTGCCAGCAGCAACCGGGACAGGGAAGATTACGAGCAGTACTTC; cdr3_aa: CASSNRDREDYEQYF
d_call: TRBD1; v_call: TRBV23-1; cdr3_length: 17; j_call: TRBJ2-7; clone_size: NA; cdr3_nt: TGCGCCAGCAGTCAAGGGGACTTGGGACAGGGAGACTACGAGCAGTACTTC; cdr3_aa: CASSQGDLGQGDYEQYF
d_call: TRBD1; v_call: TRBV11-2; cdr3_length: 12; j_call: TRBJ1-1; clone_size: NA; cdr3_nt: TGTGCCAGCAGCACCGACAGGGCTGAAGCTTTCTTT; cdr3_aa: CASSTDRAEAFF
d_call: NA; v_call: TRBV30; cdr3_length: 14; j_call: TRBJ1-1; clone_size: once; cdr3_nt: TGTGCCTGGAGCTTCGGGGTCGGGAACACTGAAGCTTTCTTT; cdr3_aa: CAWSFGVGNTEAFF
d_call: TRBD2; v_call: TRBV5-4; cdr3_length: 15; j_call: TRBJ2-7; clone_size: NA; cdr3_nt: TGTGCCAGCAGCAGGACTAGCGGGTGGGCCTACGAGCAGTACTTC; cdr3_aa: CASSRTSGWAYEQYF
d_call: NA; v_call: TRBV7-2; cdr3_length: 14; j_call: TRBJ2-1; clone_size: NA; cdr3_nt: TGTGCCAGCAGCTTGAACTACGAACCTATTAAGAACTTCTTC; cdr3_aa: CASSLNYEPIKNFF
d_call: NA; v_call: TRBV5-1; cdr3_length: 12; j_call: TRBJ1-1; clone_size: NA; cdr3_nt: TGCGCCAGCAGCTTGGGCAGTACTGAAGCTTTCTTT; cdr3_aa: CASSLGSTEAFF
d_call: NA; v_call: TRBV9; cdr3_length: 15; j_call: TRBJ2-3; clone_size: NA; cdr3_nt: TGTGCCAGCAGCGTAGAAGGGGCGTACACAGATACGCAGTATTTT; cdr3_aa: CASSVEGAYTDTQYF
d_call: TRBD2; v_call: TRBV9; cdr3_length: 17; j_call: TRBJ2-7; clone_size: NA; cdr3_nt: TGTGCCAGCAGCGTAGGGCTAGCGGGGGGTTCTCCCTACGAGCAGTACTTC; cdr3_aa: CASSVGLAGGSPYEQYF
d_call: NA; v_call: TRBV11-3; cdr3_length: 11; j_call: TRBJ2-7; clone_size: NA; cdr3_nt: TGTGCCAGCAGCTCATTTTACGAGCAGTACTTC; cdr3_aa: CASSSFYEQYF
d_call: TRBD1; v_call: TRBV5-5; cdr3_length: 13; j_call: TRBJ1-2; clone_size: NA; cdr3_nt: TGTGCCAGCAGCGGGACAGGGGGCGGCGGCTACACCTTC; cdr3_aa: CASSGTGGGGYTF
d_call: NA; v_call: TRBV30; cdr3_length: 16; j_call: TRBJ2-3; clone_size: NA; cdr3_nt: TGTGCCTGGGGAAGGGGTGCGGGGACCCTCACAGATACGCAGTATTTT; cdr3_aa: CAWGRGAGTLTDTQYF
d_call: NA; v_call: TRBV14; cdr3_length: 15; j_call: TRBJ1-2; clone_size: NA; cdr3_nt: TGTGCCAGCAGCCAAGTAGGGACAACCCGACTTGGCTACACCTTC; cdr3_aa: CASSQVGTTRLGYTF
d_call: NA; v_call: TRBV18; cdr3_length: 15; j_call: TRBJ2-1; clone_size: NA; cdr3_nt: TGTGCCAGCTCACCTCAACAGGACTCCTACAATGAGCAGTTCTTC; cdr3_aa: CASSPQQDSYNEQFF
d_call: TRBD2; v_call: TRBV9; cdr3_length: 17; j_call: TRBJ2-1; clone_size: few; cdr3_nt: TGTGCCAGCAGCGTTAGCGGGAGCCCCCTAAAGTACAATGAGCAGTTCTTC; cdr3_aa: CASSVSGSPLKYNEQFF
d_call: NA; v_call: TRBV19; cdr3_length: 16; j_call: TRBJ2-7; clone_size: NA; cdr3_nt: TGTGCCAGTAGTATACCTGGAGGCAGGGGAAGATACGAGCAGTACTTC; cdr3_aa: CASSIPGGRGRYEQYF
d_call: NA; v_call: TRBV2; cdr3_length: 12; j_call: TRBJ2-1; clone_size: NA; cdr3_nt: TGTGCCAGCAGGGGGGGGCGAAATGAGCAGTTCTTC; cdr3_aa: CASRGGRNEQFF
d_call: TRBD1; v_call: TRBV7-9; cdr3_length: 16; j_call: TRBJ1-3; clone_size: NA; cdr3_nt: TGTGCCAGCAGCTCTTCCTTCCCGGGACAGGGGAGGACCATATATTTT; cdr3_aa: CASSSSFPGQGRTIYF
d_call: TRBD1; v_call: TRBV11-3; cdr3_length: 15; j_call: TRBJ1-2; clone_size: NA; cdr3_nt: TGTGCCAGCAGCTCGCCCGGACAGGGAGGGTCTGGCTACACCTTC; cdr3_aa: CASSSPGQGGSGYTF
d_call: NA; v_call: TRBV18; cdr3_length: 14; j_call: TRBJ2-7; clone_size: NA; cdr3_nt: TGTGCCAGCTCACCCTCGTCCCCCCCCTACGAGCAGTACTTC; cdr3_aa: CASSPSSPPYEQYF
d_call: TRBD1; v_call: TRBV5-5; cdr3_length: 14; j_call: TRBJ2-5; clone_size: NA; cdr3_nt: TGTGCCAGCAGCCCAGGGACAGCCCAAGAGACCCAGTACTTC; cdr3_aa: CASSPGTAQETQYF